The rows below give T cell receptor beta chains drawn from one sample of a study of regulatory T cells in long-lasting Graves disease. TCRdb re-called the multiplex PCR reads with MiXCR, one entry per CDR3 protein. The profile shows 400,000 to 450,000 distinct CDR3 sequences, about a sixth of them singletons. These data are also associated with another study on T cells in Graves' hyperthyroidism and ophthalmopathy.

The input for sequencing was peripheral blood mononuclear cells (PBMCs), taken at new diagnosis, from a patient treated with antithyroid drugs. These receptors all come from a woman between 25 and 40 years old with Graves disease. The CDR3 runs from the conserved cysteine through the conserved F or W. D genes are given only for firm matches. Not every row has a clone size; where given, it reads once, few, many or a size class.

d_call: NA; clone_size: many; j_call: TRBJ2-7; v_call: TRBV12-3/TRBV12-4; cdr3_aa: CASTSLSGSYEQYF; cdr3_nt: TGTGCCAGCACATCCCTTAGCGGCTCCTACGAGCAGTACTTC
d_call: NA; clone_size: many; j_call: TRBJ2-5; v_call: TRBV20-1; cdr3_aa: CSARRTGFPETQYF; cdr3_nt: TGCAGTGCTAGACGAACAGGGTTTCCAGAGACCCAGTACTTC
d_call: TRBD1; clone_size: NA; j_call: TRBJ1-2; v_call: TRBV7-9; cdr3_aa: CASSSSGTGNYGYSF; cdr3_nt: TGTGCCAGCAGCTCGAGCGGGACAGGGAACTATGGCTACAGCTTC
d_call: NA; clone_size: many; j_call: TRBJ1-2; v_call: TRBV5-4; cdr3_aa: CASSPDRQSSYGYTF; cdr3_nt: TGTGCCAGCAGCCCTGACAGACAATCTAGCTATGGCTACACCTTC
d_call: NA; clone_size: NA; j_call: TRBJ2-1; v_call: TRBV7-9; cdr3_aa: CASSLMGLAGNEQFF; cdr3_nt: TGTGCCAGCAGTCTTATGGGTCTAGCTGGCAATGAGCAGTTCTTC
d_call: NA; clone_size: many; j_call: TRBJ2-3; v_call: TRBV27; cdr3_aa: CASSSPDSASTDTQYF; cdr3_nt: TGTGCCAGCAGTTCCCCCGACAGTGCTAGCACAGATACGCAGTATTTT
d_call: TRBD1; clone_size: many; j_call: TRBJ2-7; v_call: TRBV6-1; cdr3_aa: CASSRDRGYSYEQYF; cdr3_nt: TGTGCCAGCAGTAGGGACAGGGGATACTCCTACGAGCAGTACTTC
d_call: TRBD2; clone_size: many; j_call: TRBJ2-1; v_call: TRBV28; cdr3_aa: CASSSGLAGEKIF; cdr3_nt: TGTGCCAGCAGTTCGGGACTAGCGGGAGAGAAAATCTTC
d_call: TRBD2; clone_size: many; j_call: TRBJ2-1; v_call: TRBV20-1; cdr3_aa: CSASPYLKRGNYNEQFF; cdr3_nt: TGCAGTGCTAGCCCCTACCTTAAGCGGGGGAACTACAATGAGCAGTTCTTC
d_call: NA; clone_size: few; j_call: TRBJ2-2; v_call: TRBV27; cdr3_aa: CASSTPHGSLGTGELFF; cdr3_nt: TGTGCCAGCAGTACCCCTCATGGGAGTTTGGGCACCGGGGAGCTGTTTTTT
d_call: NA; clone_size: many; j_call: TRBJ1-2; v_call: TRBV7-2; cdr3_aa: CASSSLGGRDGYTF; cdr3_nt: TGTGCCAGCTCGTCCCTTGGGGGAAGGGATGGCTACACCTTC
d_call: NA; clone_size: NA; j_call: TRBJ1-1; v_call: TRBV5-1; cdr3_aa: CASSIGGVTEAFF; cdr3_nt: TGCGCCAGCAGCATTGGAGGGGTCACTGAAGCTTTCTTT
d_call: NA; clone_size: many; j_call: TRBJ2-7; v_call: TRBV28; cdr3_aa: CASSLSPYEQYF; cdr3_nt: TGTGCCAGCAGTTTGAGCCCCTACGAGCAGTACTTC
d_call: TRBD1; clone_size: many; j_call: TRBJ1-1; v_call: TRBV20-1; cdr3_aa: CSARDGRTGSTEAFF; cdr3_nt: TGCAGTGCTAGAGATGGTCGGACAGGGAGCACTGAAGCTTTCTTT
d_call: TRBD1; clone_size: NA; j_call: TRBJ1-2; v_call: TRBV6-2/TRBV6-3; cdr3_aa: CASSSGQGWGYTF; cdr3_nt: TGTGCCAGCAGTTCCGGACAGGGATGGGGCTACACCTTC
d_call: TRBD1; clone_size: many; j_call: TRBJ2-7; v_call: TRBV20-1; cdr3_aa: CSANGQGEQYF; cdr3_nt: TGCAGTGCTAACGGACAGGGGGAGCAGTACTTC
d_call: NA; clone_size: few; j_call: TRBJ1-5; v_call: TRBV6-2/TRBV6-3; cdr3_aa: CATLAANQPQHF; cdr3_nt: TGTGCCACGTTGGCAGCGAATCAGCCCCAGCATTTT
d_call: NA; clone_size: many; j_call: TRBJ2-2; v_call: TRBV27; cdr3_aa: CASSPLLSGELFF; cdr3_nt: TGTGCCAGCAGTCCCCTCCTATCCGGGGAGCTGTTTTTT
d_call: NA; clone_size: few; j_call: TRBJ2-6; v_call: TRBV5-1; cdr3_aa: CASTSRGVLTF; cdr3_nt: TGCGCCAGCACCTCGCGGGGTGTCCTGACTTTC
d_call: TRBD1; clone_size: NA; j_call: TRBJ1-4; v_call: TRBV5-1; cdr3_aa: CASSGTGRTEKLFF; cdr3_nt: TGCGCCAGCAGCGGGACAGGGAGGACTGAAAAACTGTTTTTT
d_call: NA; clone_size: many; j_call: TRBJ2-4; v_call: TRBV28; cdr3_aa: CASSWENIQYF; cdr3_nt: TGTGCCAGCAGCTGGGAGAACATTCAGTACTTC
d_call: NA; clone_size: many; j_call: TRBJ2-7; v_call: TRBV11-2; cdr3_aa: CASSLAPLFEQYF; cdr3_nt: TGTGCCAGCAGCTTAGCCCCGCTCTTTGAGCAGTACTTC
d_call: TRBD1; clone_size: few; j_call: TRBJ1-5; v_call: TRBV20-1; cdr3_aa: CSAKRQGSLGGHF; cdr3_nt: TGCAGTGCTAAAAGACAGGGTTCTCTCGGCGGGCATTTT
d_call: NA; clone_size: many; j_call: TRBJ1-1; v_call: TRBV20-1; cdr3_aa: CSASMLNTEAFF; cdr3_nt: TGCAGTGCTAGTATGTTGAACACTGAAGCTTTCTTT
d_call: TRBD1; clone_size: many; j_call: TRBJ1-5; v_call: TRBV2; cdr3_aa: CASSGQVNQPQHF; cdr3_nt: TGTGCCAGCAGCGGACAGGTTAATCAGCCCCAGCATTTT
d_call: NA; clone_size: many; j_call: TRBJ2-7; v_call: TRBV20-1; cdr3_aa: CSARRFSSYEQYF; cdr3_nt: TGCAGTGCTAGGAGGTTTAGCTCCTACGAGCAGTACTTC
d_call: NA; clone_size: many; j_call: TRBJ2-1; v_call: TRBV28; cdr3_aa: CASSFMAERNEQFF; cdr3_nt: TGTGCCAGCAGTTTCATGGCGGAAAGGAATGAGCAGTTCTTC
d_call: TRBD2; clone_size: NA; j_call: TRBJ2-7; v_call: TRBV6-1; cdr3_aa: CATGRPQRDEQYF; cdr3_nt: TGTGCCACCGGGAGGCCCCAACGAGACGAGCAGTACTTC
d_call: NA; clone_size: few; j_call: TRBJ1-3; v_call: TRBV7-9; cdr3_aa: CASSWREGNTIYF; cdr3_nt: TGTGCCAGCAGCTGGAGAGAGGGAAACACCATATATTTT
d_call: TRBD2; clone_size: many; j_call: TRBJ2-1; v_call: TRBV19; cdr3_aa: CASKHSGRARDEQFF; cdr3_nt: TGTGCCAGTAAACATAGCGGGAGGGCCAGGGATGAGCAGTTCTTC
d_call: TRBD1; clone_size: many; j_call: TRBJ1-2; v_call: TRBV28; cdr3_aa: CASSAPGGANYGYTF; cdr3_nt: TGTGCCAGCAGTGCCCCAGGGGGCGCCAACTATGGCTACACCTTC
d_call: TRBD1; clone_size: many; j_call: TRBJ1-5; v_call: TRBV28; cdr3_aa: CASSRDRGRDGYQPQHF; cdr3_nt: TGTGCCAGCAGCCGTGACAGGGGGCGCGACGGGTATCAGCCCCAGCATTTT
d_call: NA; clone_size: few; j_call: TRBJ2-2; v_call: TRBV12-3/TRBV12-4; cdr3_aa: CASRPITGELFF; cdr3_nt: TGTGCCAGCAGACCTATTACCGGGGAGCTGTTTTTT
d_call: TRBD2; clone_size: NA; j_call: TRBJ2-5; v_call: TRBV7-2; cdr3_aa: CASSIGLAVTTQYF; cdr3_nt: TGTGCCAGCAGCATAGGACTAGCCGTTACGACCCAGTACTTC
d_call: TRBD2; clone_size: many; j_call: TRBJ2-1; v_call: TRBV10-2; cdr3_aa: CASSESGTRVLKEQFF; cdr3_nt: TGCGCCAGCAGTGAGTCCGGGACTAGGGTTCTCAAAGAGCAGTTCTTC
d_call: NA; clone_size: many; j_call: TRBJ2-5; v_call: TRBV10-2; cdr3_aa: CASSVGWVQETQYF; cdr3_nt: TGCGCCAGCAGTGTGGGTTGGGTCCAAGAGACCCAGTACTTC
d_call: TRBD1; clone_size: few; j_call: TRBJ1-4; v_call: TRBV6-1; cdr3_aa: CASSVPRGQGARNEKLFF; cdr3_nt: TGTGCCAGCAGTGTGCCAAGGGGACAGGGGGCGCGAAATGAAAAACTGTTTTTT
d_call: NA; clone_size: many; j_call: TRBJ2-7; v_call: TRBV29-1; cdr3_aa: CSATSGYEQYF; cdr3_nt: TGCAGCGCGACGTCGGGCTACGAGCAGTACTTC
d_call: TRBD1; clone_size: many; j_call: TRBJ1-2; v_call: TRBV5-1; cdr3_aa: CASSLEGQVGYGYTF; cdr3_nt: TGCGCCAGCAGCTTGGAGGGACAGGTGGGATATGGCTACACCTTC
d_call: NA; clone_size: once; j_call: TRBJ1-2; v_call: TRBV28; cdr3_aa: CASSLYAPNYGYTF; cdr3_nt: TGTGCCAGCAGTTTATACGCGCCGAACTATGGCTACACCTTC
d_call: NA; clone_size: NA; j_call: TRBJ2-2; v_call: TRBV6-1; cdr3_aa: CASSPLSAPERAGELFF; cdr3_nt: TGTGCCAGCAGTCCATTATCCGCCCCGGAGAGGGCCGGGGAGCTGTTTTTT
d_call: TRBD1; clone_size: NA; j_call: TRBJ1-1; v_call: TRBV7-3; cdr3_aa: CASSYSGTVNTEAFF; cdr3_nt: TGTGCCAGCAGTTACTCCGGGACAGTGAACACTGAAGCTTTCTTT
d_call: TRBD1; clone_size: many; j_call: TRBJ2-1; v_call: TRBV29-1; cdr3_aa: CSVENWDRGTYNEQFF; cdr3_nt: TGCAGCGTTGAAAACTGGGACAGGGGGACCTACAATGAGCAGTTCTTC
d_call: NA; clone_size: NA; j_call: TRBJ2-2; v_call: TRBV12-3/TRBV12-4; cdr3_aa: CASSSRGTASTGELFF; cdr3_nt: TGTGCCAGCAGTTCCCGGGGGACGGCGAGCACCGGGGAGCTGTTTTTT
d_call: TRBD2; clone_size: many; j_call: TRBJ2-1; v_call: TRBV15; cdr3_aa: CATSRATSGPYNEQFF; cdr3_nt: TGTGCCACCAGCAGAGCGACTAGCGGTCCCTACAATGAGCAGTTCTTC
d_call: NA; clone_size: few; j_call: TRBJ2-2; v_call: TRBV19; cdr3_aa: CASSTPPGTRFGELFF; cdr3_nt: TGTGCCAGTAGTACACCTCCCGGGACCCGATTCGGGGAGCTGTTTTTT